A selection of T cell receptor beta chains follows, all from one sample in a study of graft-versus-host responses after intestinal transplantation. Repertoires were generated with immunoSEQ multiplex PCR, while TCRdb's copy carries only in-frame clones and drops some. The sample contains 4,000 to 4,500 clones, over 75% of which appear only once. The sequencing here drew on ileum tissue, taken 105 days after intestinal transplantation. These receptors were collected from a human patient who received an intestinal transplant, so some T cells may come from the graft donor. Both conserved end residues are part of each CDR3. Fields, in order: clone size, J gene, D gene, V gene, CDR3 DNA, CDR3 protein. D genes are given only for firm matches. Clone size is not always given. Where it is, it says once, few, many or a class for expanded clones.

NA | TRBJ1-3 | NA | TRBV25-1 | TGTGCCAGCAGTGACTCCTCTGGAAACACCATATATTTT | CASSDSSGNTIYF
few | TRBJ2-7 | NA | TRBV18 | TGTGCCAGCTCACCACCTTATCAGAGCTCCTACGAGCAGTACTTC | CASSPPYQSSYEQYF
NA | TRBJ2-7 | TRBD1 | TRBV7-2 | TGTGCCAGCAGCTTAGCGAGGACAGGGACCTACGAGCAGTACTTC | CASSLARTGTYEQYF
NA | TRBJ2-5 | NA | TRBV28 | TGTGCCAGCAGTTTACCGGAGACCCAGTACTTC | CASSLPETQYF
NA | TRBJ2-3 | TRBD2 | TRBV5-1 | TGCGCCAGCAGGGGTGGTAGCGGGGGACGATGGGCCACAGATACGCAGTATTTT | CASRGGSGGRWATDTQYF
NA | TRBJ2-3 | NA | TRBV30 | TGTGCCTGGAGTGTAGGGACCGACACAGATACGCAGTATTTT | CAWSVGTDTDTQYF
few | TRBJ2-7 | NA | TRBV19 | TGTGCCAGTAGTATACTAGACAGAGGCTACGAGCAGTACTTC | CASSILDRGYEQYF
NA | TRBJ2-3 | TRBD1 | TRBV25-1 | TGTGCCAGCAGTGAAGGACAGGGGGCAGATACGCAGTATTTT | CASSEGQGADTQYF
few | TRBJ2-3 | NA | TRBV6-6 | TGTGCCAGCAGTTATCCTACCAGCACAGATACGCAGTATTTT | CASSYPTSTDTQYF
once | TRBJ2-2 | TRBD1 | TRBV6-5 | TGTGCCAGCAGTCTAGGGGGCTCTTCCGGGGAGCTGTTTTTT | CASSLGGSSGELFF
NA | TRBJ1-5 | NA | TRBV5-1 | TGCGCCAGCAGCCAAGGGGGCAATCAGCCCCAGCATTTT | CASSQGGNQPQHF
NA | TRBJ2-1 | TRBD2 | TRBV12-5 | TGTGCTAGTGGTTTGGCCCCGGGACTAGCGTTCAATGAGCAGTTCTTC | CASGLAPGLAFNEQFF
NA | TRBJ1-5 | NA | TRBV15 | TGTGCCACCAGCAGAGCAGGGGCGAGCCAGCCCCAGCATTTT | CATSRAGASQPQHF
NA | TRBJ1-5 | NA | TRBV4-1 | TGCGCCAGCAGCCGGACCCACGGGGAGGATCAGCCCCAGCATTTT | CASSRTHGEDQPQHF
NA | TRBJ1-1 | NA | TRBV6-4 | TGTGCCAGCAGTGCCCAGTTGAACACTGAAGCTTCCTTT | CASSAQLNTEASF
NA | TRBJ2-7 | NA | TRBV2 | TGTGCCAGCAGTGAAGCGCTTTACGAGCAGTACTTC | CASSEALYEQYF
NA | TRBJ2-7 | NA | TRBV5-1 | TGCGCCAGCAGCTACTTCCCAATGACAACCCCCTACGAGCAGTACTTC | CASSYFPMTTPYEQYF
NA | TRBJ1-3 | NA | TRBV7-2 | TGTGCCAGCAGCTTAGCCCCGGGGGGTGGAAACACCATATATTTT | CASSLAPGGGNTIYF
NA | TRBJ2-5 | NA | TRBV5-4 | TGTGCCAGCAGCTTTGGGCAGGGGCCGACCCAGTACTTC | CASSFGQGPTQYF
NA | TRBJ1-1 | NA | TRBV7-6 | TGTGCCAGCAGCTTAAGCAAGGGTAAAGCTTTCTTT | CASSLSKGKAFF
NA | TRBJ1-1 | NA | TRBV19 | TGTGCCAGTAGTATAGGACGGAACACTGAAGCTTTCTTT | CASSIGRNTEAFF
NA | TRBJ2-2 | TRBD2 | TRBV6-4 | TGTGCCAGCAGCGGGGGGGACACCGGGGAGCTGTTTTTT | CASSGGDTGELFF
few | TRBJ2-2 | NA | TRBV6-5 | TGTGCCAGCAGGCCGGACGGGAACACCGGGGAGCTGTTTTTT | CASRPDGNTGELFF
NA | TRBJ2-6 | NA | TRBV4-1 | TGCGCCAGCAGCCAAGTGGAGTCTGGGGCCAACGTCCTGACTTTC | CASSQVESGANVLTF
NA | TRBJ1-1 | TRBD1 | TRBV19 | TGTGCCAGTAGTATACAGGGGGACAACACTGAAGCTTTCTTT | CASSIQGDNTEAFF
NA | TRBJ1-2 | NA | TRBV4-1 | TGCGCCAGCAGCCAAGATTGGACTAACTATGGCTACACCTTC | CASSQDWTNYGYTF
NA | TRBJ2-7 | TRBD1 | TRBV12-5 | TGTGCTAGTGCTTCAGACAGGGGGGGCTACGAGCAGTACTTC | CASASDRGGYEQYF
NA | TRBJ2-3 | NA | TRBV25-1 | TGTGCCAGCTCCGATCCTGGGGCAAATACGCAGTATTTT | CASSDPGANTQYF
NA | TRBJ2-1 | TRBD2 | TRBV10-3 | TGTGCCATCAGTGAGTCTTTTGTAGCGGGAGGAGACTATGAGCAGTTCTTC | CAISESFVAGGDYEQFF